The next 27 T cell receptor beta chains were all read from a single sample in a study of cytomegalovirus exposure and HLA in healthy donors. 13 Jbeta primers and 60 Vbeta primers were used for the PCR. The method was immunoSEQ multiplex PCR; TCRdb's version includes in-frame clones alone and lacks a portion of them. The repertoire includes more than 95,000 clones, 83% of them detected once, and approximately 6.1% sits in the top ten. The sequencing sample was made of PBMCs. The receptors come from a man between 18 and 35 years old in good health and CMV-seronegative.

This rearrangement joins TRBV27 to TRBJ1-4; no clear D. Germline V CDR1 and CDR2: MNHEY, SMNVEV (reference sequence). Trimming removed 3 bases from V and 5 bases from J, with 10 bases in between. The CDR3 sequence is 14 residues long. DNA for the CDR3: TGTGCCAGCAGTTTCAGGCAGATGAATGAAAAACTGTTTTTT. Protein: CASSFRQMNEKLFF.

The CDR3 here is CASTAMRYGYTF. Written as DNA, the CDR3 is TGTGCCAGCACCGCAATGCGCTATGGCTACACCTTC. The chain joins TRBV6-1 to TRBJ1-2, with D unclear. The CDR3 spans 12 residues. Germline CDR1 reads MNHNS; CDR2 reads SASEGT. V lost 7 bases to trimming and J lost 4 bases, with 10 bases between them.

This clone was seen only a few times. The DNA for the CDR3 is TGTGCCAGCAGCCCCCGAGCGGGAGGGCCATACGAGCAGTACTTC. It codes for CASSPRAGGPYEQYF. The chain employs TRBV7-2 and TRBJ2-7, with TRBD2 matching over 10 bases. Losses at the gene ends were 5 bases for V and 4 bases for J; bases not matched to a gene: 8. Germline assignment: CDR1 SGHTA and CDR2 FQGNSA. The CDR3 is 15 amino acids.

In its sample, this clone was seen a few times. V gene TRBV4-3 combines with J gene TRBJ1-5, with TRBD1 as a possible D gene (5 bases). Germline CDR1 reads LGHNA; CDR2 reads YSLEER. The V gene lost 0 bases and the J gene lost 0 bases, with 27 bases spanning the gap. The CDR3 is made up of 22 amino acids. The CDR3 region has the DNA TGCGCCAGCAGCCAAGAGGGGCAGTTATCCACAAGTGGATTAGATAGCAATCAGCCCCAGCATTTT. It yields the protein CASSQEGQLSTSGLDSNQPQHF.

The chain has TRBV9 and TRBJ2-1, with 7 bases that match TRBD1. This CDR3 region has 15 residues. The V gene end was trimmed by 4 bases and the J gene end by 9 bases; junction bases not matched to a gene: 13. Germline V lookup: CDR1 SGDLS, CDR2 YYNGEE. CDR3 DNA sequence: TGTGCCAGCAGCATCGGGACAGAGCTATCGAGTGAGCAGTTCTTC. This translates into CASSIGTELSSEQFF.

V is TRBV6-5 and J is TRBJ2-7, with TRBD2 identical over 8 bases. CDR1 and CDR2 from the germline V gene are MNHEY and SVGAGI. The CDR3 extends over 15 amino acids. V shed 6 bases and J 1 base; nucleotides not matched to a gene: 8. CDR3 in DNA: TGTGCCAGCAGCCCACTAGCGGAGGTTTCCTACGAGCAGTACTTC. It is translated as CASSPLAEVSYEQYF.

This rearrangement joins TRBV4-1 to TRBJ1-1; D remains ambiguous. Looked up from germline, CDR1 is MGHRA and CDR2 is YSYEKL. The V and J ends lost 0 bases and 10 bases respectively, with 18 bases between them. The CDR3 is made up of 15 amino acids. This CDR3 reads CASSQDLGVRVGAFF. The CDR3, as DNA: TGCGCCAGCAGCCAAGATCTTGGGGTGAGGGTCGGAGCTTTCTTT.

CDR3 sequence (DNA): TGTGCCAGCAGTTACTCGAGCAAAAGCTCCTACGAGCAGTACTTC. It yields the protein CASSYSSKSSYEQYF. The V gene is TRBV6-5, the J gene TRBJ2-7; D is uncertain. The CDR3 has 15 residues. CDR1 MNHEY and CDR2 SVGAGI come from the germline V gene. V lost 0 bases, J lost 0 bases, and 9 bases lay in between.

V gene TRBV19 combines with J gene TRBJ2-2; D is unclear. Trimming shortened V by 6 bases and J by 4 bases, and 15 bases separated the two germline ends. The CDR3 covers 15 residues. From germline, CDR1 is LNHDA and CDR2 SQIVND (reference sequence). This chain's CDR3 is CASRRRGPGTGELFF. For the CDR3, the DNA is TGTGCCAGTAGGCGCCGAGGCCCGGGCACCGGGGAGCTGTTTTTT. Complete variable domain (other parts from reference TRBV19 and TRBJ2-2): DGGITQSPKYLFRKEGQNVTLSCEQNLNHDAMYWYRQDPGQGLRLIYYSQIVNDFQKGDIAEGYSVSREKKESFPLTVTSAQKNPTAFYLCASRRRGPGTGELFFGEGSRLTVL.

V usage is TRBV10-3 and J usage is TRBJ2-3; 7 bases are a match to TRBD1. The CDR3 sequence is 13 residues long. CDR1 ENHRY and CDR2 SYGVKD come from the germline V gene. After removal of 6 bases from V and 2 bases from J, the junction contained 2 bases not matched to a gene. The CDR3 DNA reads TGTGCCATCAGGGGACAGCCCACAGATACGCAGTATTTT. It encodes CAIRGQPTDTQYF.

The CDR3 reads CASSVGQGDSVSYNSPLHF. DNA for the CDR3: TGTGCCAGCAGCGTAGGACAGGGGGATTCTGTCTCCTATAATTCACCCCTCCACTTT. This sequence joins TRBV9 and TRBJ1-6; 9 bases agree with TRBD1. Trimming removed 0 bases from V and 0 bases from J; junction bases left unmatched: 7. Looked up from germline, CDR1 is SGDLS and CDR2 is YYNGEE. The CDR3 is 19 amino acids.

V gene TRBV5-1 combines with J gene TRBJ1-1; 8 nucleotides agree with TRBD1. V shed 3 bases and J 2 bases; nucleotides not matched to a gene: 3. CDR1 and CDR2 (germline): SGHRS, YFSETQ. This CDR3 spans 14 amino acids. The CDR3 protein is CASSSGQANTEAFF. The CDR3 DNA reads TGCGCCAGCAGCTCGGGACAGGCCAACACTGAAGCTTTCTTT. Full variable domain (rest looked up from reference TRBV5-1 and TRBJ1-1): KAGVTQTPRYLIKTRGQQVTLSCSPISGHRSVSWYQQTPGQGLQFLFEYFSETQRNKGNFPGRFSGRQFSNSRSEMNVSTLELGDSALYLCASSSGQANTEAFFGQGTRLTVV.

This clone has only a few counts. The gene calls are TRBV10-3 and TRBJ1-1; no firm D call. The V end was cut by 0 bases, the J end by 3 bases, with 11 bases between. The CDR3 is made up of 15 amino acids. The germline gives CDR1 ENHRY, CDR2 SYGVKD. The CDR3 DNA reads as TGTGCCATCAGTGAGTCGGTAGGGAGGCACACTGAAGCTTTCTTT. Translation: CAISESVGRHTEAFF.

The chain combines TRBV7-3 with TRBJ2-7; TRBD2 might be the D (6 bases). V lost 2 bases, J lost 4 bases, and 12 bases lay in between. The V gene's germline CDR1 is SGHTA and CDR2 FQGTGA. The CDR3 runs 14 residues. The DNA of the CDR3 is TGTGCCAGCAGCTTAGCGGGGAATATTTACGAGCAGTACTTC. Protein product: CASSLAGNIYEQYF.

This clone was observed once. This chain joins TRBV7-2 and TRBJ2-1, with 8 nucleotides matching TRBD2. The junction had 4 bases not matched to a gene; V was cut back by 1 base and J by 5 bases. Germline V lookup: CDR1 SGHTA, CDR2 FQGNSA. The length of the CDR3 is 15 residues. The CDR3: CASSLGTSPHNEQFF. The DNA of the CDR3 is TGTGCCAGCAGCTTAGGGACTAGCCCACACAATGAGCAGTTCTTC. The full variable domain, in which reference TRBV7-2 and TRBJ2-1 provide the parts outside the CDR3, is GAGVSQSPSNKVTEKGKDVELRCDPISGHTALYWYRQSLGQGLEFLIYFQGNSAPDKSGLPSDRFSAERTGGSVSTLTIQRTQQEDSAVYLCASSLGTSPHNEQFFGPGTRLTVL.

V usage is TRBV19 and J usage is TRBJ1-3; possibly TRBD1 for D (6 bases). The CDR3 totals 13 residues. Trimming pared 8 bases from V and 0 bases from J, leaving 8 bases between. The germline V gene has CDR1 LNHDA and CDR2 SQIVND (reference sequence). CDR3 region: CASRQDSGNTIYF. The CDR3 bases are TGTGCCAGTCGACAGGACTCTGGAAACACCATATATTTT.

V and J are TRBV4-3 and TRBJ2-1, with D perhaps matching TRBD2 (5 bases). V lost 4 bases and J lost 5, with 15 bases in between. CDR1 is LGHNA, CDR2 YSLEER, per germline. This CDR3 has 15 residues. The CDR3 nucleotides read TGCGCCAGCAGCCCCCAGGCTAGCAACAACAATGAGCAGTTCTTC. Translated, it gives CASSPQASNNNEQFF.

The chain is built from TRBV28 and TRBJ1-2; a possible D gene is TRBD1 (6 bases). V lost 6 bases and J 0 bases, leaving 20 bases between the germline ends. The length of the CDR3 is 17 residues. CDR1 is MDHEN and CDR2 is SYDVKM in the germline V gene. CDR3 DNA sequence: TGTGCCAGCAGCCCTGAATTAAGACAGGAGACTAACTATGGCTACACCTTC. Protein sequence: CASSPELRQETNYGYTF.

J is TRBJ2-2 and V is TRBV29-1; D perhaps matches TRBD2 (5 bases). The CDR3 is 14 amino acids. The V and J ends lost 6 bases and 6 bases respectively, with 17 bases between them. Germline CDR1 SQVTM, CDR2 ANQGSEA. DNA for the CDR3: TGCAGCGTGCCCACACGGGAATTCTCCGGGGAGCTGTTTTTT. Amino acids: CSVPTREFSGELFF.

The chain recombines TRBV10-2 with TRBJ2-7; TRBD2 is a possible D gene (6 bases). The CDR3 extends over 11 amino acids. Germline loops: CDR1 WSHSY, CDR2 SAAADI. Between the trimmed V and J ends, which lost 6 bases and 7 bases, there was a span of 10 bases. The CDR3 loop is CASRGGGEQYF. DNA for the CDR3: TGCGCCAGCAGGGGGGGAGGAGAGCAGTACTTC.

This clone has more than one count but fewer than ten. The chain carries TRBV9 and TRBJ2-1; D not certain. This CDR3 has 13 amino acids. V was shortened by 7 bases and J by 5 bases, with 13 bases between the two germline ends. Per the germline V gene, CDR1 is SGDLS and CDR2 is YYNGEE. Written as DNA, the CDR3 is TGTGCCAGCGAGGCCTATGTCAACAATGAGCAGTTCTTC. Protein sequence: CASEAYVNNEQFF.

The chain recombines TRBV30 with TRBJ2-7; 12 bases fit TRBD2. Germline loops: CDR1 GTSNPN, CDR2 SVGIG (reference sequence). CDR3 length: 13 amino acids. The trim removed 5 bases at V and 2 bases at J, leaving 1 base unmatched. The CDR3: CAWGLAGTYEQYF. The CDR3 DNA follows: TGTGCCTGGGGACTAGCGGGAACCTACGAGCAGTACTTC.

The V call is TRBV7-3, the J call TRBJ2-7; 7 bases fit TRBD2. The CDR3 runs 16 residues. With V trimmed by 5 bases and J by 1 base, 11 bases remained unmatched. Germline CDR1 reads SGHTA; CDR2 reads FQGTGA. DNA of the CDR3: TGTGCCAGCAGCCAGGGTAGCGGGTCACCATCCTACGAGCAGTACTTC. This translates into CASSQGSGSPSYEQYF.

This clone was counted a single time. The genes are TRBV4-1 and TRBJ2-3; 7 bases map to TRBD2. This CDR3 comprises 17 residues. CDR1 and CDR2 (germline): MGHRA, YSYEKL. V was clipped by 2 bases and J by 5 bases; unmatched bases: 13. The CDR3 DNA reads TGCGCCAGCAGCCAACCTGGTCGACGGCGGGAGATAGATACGCAGTATTTT. This gives the protein CASSQPGRRREIDTQYF.

The chain joins TRBV2 to TRBJ2-7, with D possibly matching TRBD1 (5 bases). The V end lost 7 bases, the J end lost 0 bases, and 13 bases lay between the germline ends. The germline CDR1 and CDR2 sequences are SNHLY and FYNNEI. The CDR3 runs 14 residues. The CDR3 DNA reads as TGTGCCAGCAACAGGTTCTCAAGCTCCTACGAGCAGTACTTC. Amino acid sequence: CASNRFSSSYEQYF. Full variable domain (remainder filled in from reference TRBV2 and TRBJ2-7): EPEVTQTPSHQVTQMGQEVILRCVPISNHLYFYWYRQILGQKVEFLVSFYNNEISEKSEIFDDQFSVERPDGSNFTLKIRSTKLEDSAMYFCASNRFSSSYEQYFGPGTRLTVT.

The gene calls are TRBV6-4 and TRBJ2-2, with 11 bases lining up with TRBD2. There are 16 residues in the CDR3. V shed 5 bases, J shed 1 base, and the junction held 3 bases outside the gene matches. The germline V gene has CDR1 MRHNA and CDR2 SNTAGT. CDR3 region: CASSSLAGGNTGELFF. The CDR3 DNA reads TGTGCCAGCAGTTCGCTAGCGGGAGGGAACACCGGGGAGCTGTTTTTT.

The gene calls are TRBV11-2 and TRBJ2-7; D possibly corresponds to TRBD1 (6 bases). Trimming removed 5 bases at V and 2 bases at J, with 10 bases between. This CDR3 is 13 amino acids long. Germline CDR1 and CDR2: SGHAT and FQNNGV. The CDR3 coding sequence is TGTGCCAGCAGCAGGGACACTACCTACGAGCAGTACTTC. Protein product: CASSRDTTYEQYF. Drawing the rest from reference TRBV11-2 and TRBJ2-7, the complete variable domain is EAGVAQSPRYKIIEKRQSVAFWCNPISGHATLYWYQQILGQGPKLLIQFQNNGVVDDSQLPKDRFSAERLKGVDSTLKIQPAKLEDSAVYLCASSRDTTYEQYFGPGTRLTVT.